This T cell receptor beta chain was profiled in a study of cytomegalovirus exposure and HLA in healthy donors. Overall study context: Around 76% of roughly 430 genotyped donors fell in the Caucasian-associated ancestry cluster. Study results and limitations: Productive status was seen about 90% or about 30% of the time for most TCR beta V segments in an earlier analysis. Serostatus for CMV was the only available immune exposure information. Sequencing depth across donors, presence/absence analyses assumed, was roughly uniform.

This clone was picked up a small number of times. Its target is not known. Researchers ran the PCR with 60 Vbeta and 13 Jbeta primers. Profiling relied on immunoSEQ multiplex PCR, and the TCRdb table lists in-frame clones only, not all of them. The profile shows fewer than 200,000 clones, about 86% of them singletons. V was clipped by 3 bases and J by 1 base; unmatched bases: 3. CDR3 length equals 16 residues. Per germline, CDR1 LGHNA and CDR2 YSLEER. V and J are TRBV4-3 and TRBJ1-1; TRBD1 matches at 12 bases. Specimen: PBMCs. The receptor was isolated from a woman in her 30s in good health and CMV-seronegative. The CDR3 here is CASSHGTGGRNTEAFF. CDR3 DNA sequence: TGCGCCAGCAGCCATGGGACAGGGGGCCGGAACACTGAAGCTTTCTTT.